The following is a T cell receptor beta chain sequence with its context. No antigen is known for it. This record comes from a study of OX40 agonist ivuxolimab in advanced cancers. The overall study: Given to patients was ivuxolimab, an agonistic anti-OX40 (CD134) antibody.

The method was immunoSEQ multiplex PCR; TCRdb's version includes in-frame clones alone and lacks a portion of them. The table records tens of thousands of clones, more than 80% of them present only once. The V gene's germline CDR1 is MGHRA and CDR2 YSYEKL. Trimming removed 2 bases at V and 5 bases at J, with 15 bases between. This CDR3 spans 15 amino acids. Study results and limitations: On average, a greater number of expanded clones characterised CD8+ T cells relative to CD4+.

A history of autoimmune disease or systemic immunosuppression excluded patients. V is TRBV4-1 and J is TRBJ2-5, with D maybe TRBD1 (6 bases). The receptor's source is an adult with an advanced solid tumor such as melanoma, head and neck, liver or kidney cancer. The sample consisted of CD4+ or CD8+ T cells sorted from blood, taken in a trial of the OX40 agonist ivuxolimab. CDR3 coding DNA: TGCGCCAGCAGCCAATTGGGGGCAGGGCCCGAGACCCAGTACTTC. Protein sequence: CASSQLGAGPETQYF.